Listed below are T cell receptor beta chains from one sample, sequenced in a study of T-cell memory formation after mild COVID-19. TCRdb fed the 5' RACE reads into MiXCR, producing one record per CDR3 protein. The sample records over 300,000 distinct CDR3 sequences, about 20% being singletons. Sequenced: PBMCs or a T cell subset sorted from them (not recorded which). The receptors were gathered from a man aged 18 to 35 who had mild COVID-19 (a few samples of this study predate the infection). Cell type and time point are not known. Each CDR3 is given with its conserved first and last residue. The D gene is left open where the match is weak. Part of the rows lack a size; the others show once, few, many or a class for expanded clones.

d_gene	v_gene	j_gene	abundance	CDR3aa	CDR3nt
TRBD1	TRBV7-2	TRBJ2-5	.	CASSPGTGVETQYF	TGTGCCAGCAGCCCTGGGACAGGGGTAGAGACCCAGTACTTC
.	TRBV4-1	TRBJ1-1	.	CASSQGKLGAVGTEAFF	TGCGCCAGCAGCCAAGGGAAATTGGGGGCGGTGGGTACTGAAGCTTTCTTT
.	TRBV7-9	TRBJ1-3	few	CASSFALGNTIYF	TGTGCCAGCAGCTTTGCTCTTGGAAACACCATATATTTT
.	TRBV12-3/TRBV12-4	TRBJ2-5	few	CASSSLHSGQETQYF	TGTGCCAGCTCGTCCCTCCACAGCGGCCAAGAGACCCAGTACTTC
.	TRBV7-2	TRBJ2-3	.	CASSLTLAQDTQYF	TGTGCCAGCAGCCTCACCCTAGCACAAGATACGCAGTATTTT
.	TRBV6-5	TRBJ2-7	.	CASTQGGIYEQYF	TGTGCCAGCACCCAGGGGGGGATCTACGAGCAGTACTTC
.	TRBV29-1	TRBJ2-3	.	CSVVQTTDTQYF	TGCAGCGTTGTACAAACCACAGATACGCAGTATTTT
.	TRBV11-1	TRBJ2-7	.	CASSLAAGHYEQYF	TGTGCCAGCAGCTTAGCAGCAGGACACTACGAGCAGTACTTC
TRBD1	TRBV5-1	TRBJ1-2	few	CASSLVAGGPYGYTF	TGCGCCAGCAGCTTGGTGGCAGGGGGCCCCTATGGCTACACCTTC
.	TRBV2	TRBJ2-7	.	CANRETRLSYEQYF	TGTGCCAACCGTGAGACACGCTTGTCCTACGAGCAGTACTTC
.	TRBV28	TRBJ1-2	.	CASSPDGVRYTF	TGTGCCAGCAGTCCAGACGGGGTCCGATACACCTTC
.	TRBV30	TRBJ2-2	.	CAWSRGNTGELFF	TGTGCCTGGAGTCGGGGGAACACCGGGGAGCTGTTTTTT
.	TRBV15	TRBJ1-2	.	CATSRDVYGYTF	TGTGCCACCAGCAGAGATGTGTATGGCTACACCTTC
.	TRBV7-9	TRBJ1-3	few	CASSPKTTGNTIYF	TGTGCCAGCAGCCCGAAGACAACCGGAAACACCATATATTTT
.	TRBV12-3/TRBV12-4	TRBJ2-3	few	CASSLGDTHTQYF	TGTGCCAGCAGTTTGGGGGACACACATACGCAGTATTTT
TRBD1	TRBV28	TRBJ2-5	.	CASSLLDRRIETQYF	TGTGCCAGCAGTTTGTTGGACAGGAGGATTGAGACCCAGTACTTC
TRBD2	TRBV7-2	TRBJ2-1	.	CASSLISGVLAGLSYNEQFF	TGTGCCAGCAGCTTAATTTCGGGCGTTTTAGCGGGGTTGTCCTACAATGAGCAGTTCTTC
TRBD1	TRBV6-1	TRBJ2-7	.	CASSESPWDRVEQYF	TGTGCCAGCAGTGAGAGCCCGTGGGACAGGGTCGAGCAGTACTTC
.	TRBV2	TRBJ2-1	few	CASSEAGDPSYNEQFF	TGTGCCAGCAGTGAAGCTGGAGATCCCTCCTACAATGAGCAGTTCTTC
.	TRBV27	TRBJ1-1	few	CASSLRQTPLEAFF	TGTGCCAGCAGTTTACGGCAGACGCCACTCGAAGCTTTCTTT
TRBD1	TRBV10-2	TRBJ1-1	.	CATTGRTGWIRKNTEAFF	TGCGCCACCACAGGACGGACAGGGTGGATCCGCAAGAACACTGAAGCTTTCTTT
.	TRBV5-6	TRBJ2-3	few	CASTPSGGWTDTQYF	TGTGCCAGCACCCCCTCTGGGGGATGGACAGATACGCAGTATTTT
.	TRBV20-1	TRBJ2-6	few	CSARVGRASSGANVLTF	TGCAGTGCTAGAGTGGGGCGGGCCAGCTCTGGGGCCAACGTCCTGACTTTC
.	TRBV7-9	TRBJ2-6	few	CASSFGSAVLTF	TGTGCCAGCAGCTTCGGGAGCGCAGTCCTGACTTTC
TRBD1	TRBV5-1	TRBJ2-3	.	CASSVTRTGDGYF	TGCGCCAGCAGCGTGACTCGGACAGGGGATGGGTATTTT
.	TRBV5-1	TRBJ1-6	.	CASSLYGGENSPLHF	TGCGCCAGCAGCTTGTATGGGGGAGAGAATTCACCCCTCCACTTT
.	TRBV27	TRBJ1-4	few	CASSLQGDTPGEKLFF	TGTGCCAGCAGTTTGCAAGGTGACACCCCGGGCGAAAAACTGTTTTTT
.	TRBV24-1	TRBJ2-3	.	CATSDFSNTQYF	TGTGCCACCAGTGATTTTTCGAATACGCAGTATTTT
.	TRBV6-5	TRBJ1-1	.	CASKSFRTGRRNTEAFF	TGTGCCAGCAAAAGCTTTCGAACAGGGAGGCGGAACACTGAAGCTTTCTTT
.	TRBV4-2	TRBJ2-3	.	CASSSDHQDTQYF	TGTGCCAGCAGCTCCGATCACCAGGATACGCAGTATTTT
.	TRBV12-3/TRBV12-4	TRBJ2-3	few	CASSLGLEVQYF	TGTGCCAGCAGTTTAGGGCTAGAGGTGCAGTATTTT
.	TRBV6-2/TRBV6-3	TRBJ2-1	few	CASSYRGNEQFF	TGTGCCAGCAGTTACAGGGGAAATGAGCAGTTCTTC
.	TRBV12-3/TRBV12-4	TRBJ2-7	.	CASSLTDSSEQYF	TGTGCCAGCAGTTTAACGGATAGCAGCGAGCAGTACTTC
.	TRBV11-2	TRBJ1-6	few	CASSWVKLTGSPLHF	TGTGCCAGCAGCTGGGTGAAACTAACGGGTTCACCCCTCCACTTT
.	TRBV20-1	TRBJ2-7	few	CSARIKQGGIEQYF	TGCAGTGCTAGAATTAAGCAGGGGGGCATCGAGCAGTACTTC
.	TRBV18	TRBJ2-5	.	CASSPRSGETQYF	TGTGCCAGCTCACCAAGATCGGGAGAGACCCAGTACTTC
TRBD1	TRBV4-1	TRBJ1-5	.	CASGSPGQGREPQHF	TGCGCCAGCGGGTCCCCGGGACAGGGCAGGGAGCCCCAGCATTTT
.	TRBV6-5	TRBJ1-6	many	CASSQQENSPLHF	TGTGCCAGCAGTCAACAAGAGAATTCACCCCTCCACTTT
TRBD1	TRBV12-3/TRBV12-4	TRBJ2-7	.	CASSPGTGNRVEQYF	TGTGCCAGCAGTCCCGGGACAGGGAATCGCGTCGAGCAGTACTTC
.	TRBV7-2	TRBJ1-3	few	CASRLSMVSGNTIYF	TGTGCCAGCAGACTATCGATGGTCTCTGGAAACACCATATATTTT
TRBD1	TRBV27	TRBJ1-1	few	CASSILGQASTEAFF	TGTGCCAGCAGTATCCTGGGACAGGCCAGCACTGAAGCTTTCTTT
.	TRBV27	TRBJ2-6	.	CASSPNQGSGANVLTF	TGTGCCAGCAGTCCCAACCAGGGTTCTGGGGCCAACGTCCTGACTTTC
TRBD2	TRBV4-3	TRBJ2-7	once	CASSLWRESSYEQYF	TGCGCCAGCAGCCTCTGGCGGGAGAGCTCCTACGAGCAGTACTTC
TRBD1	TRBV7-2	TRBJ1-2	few	CASSSYRGSINGYTF	TGTGCCAGCAGCTCGTACAGGGGGAGCATTAATGGCTACACCTTC
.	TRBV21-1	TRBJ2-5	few	CASVTGPQETQYF	TGTGCCAGCGTCACAGGGCCCCAAGAGACCCAGTACTTC
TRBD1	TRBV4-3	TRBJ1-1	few	CASSRGQERTEAFF	TGCGCCAGCAGCCGAGGACAGGAGAGAACTGAAGCTTTCTTT
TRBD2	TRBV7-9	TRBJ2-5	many	CASRGGARETQYF	TGTGCCAGCCGGGGGGGGGCTCGGGAGACCCAGTACTTC
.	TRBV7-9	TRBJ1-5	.	CASSLVHREGNQPQHF	TGTGCCAGCAGCTTAGTTCACAGGGAAGGCAATCAGCCCCAGCATTTT
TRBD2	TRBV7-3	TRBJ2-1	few	CASSPYSGGYNEQFF	TGTGCCAGCAGCCCTTATAGCGGGGGCTACAATGAGCAGTTCTTC
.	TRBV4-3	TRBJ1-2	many	CASSQVKEGWGYTF	TGCGCCAGCAGCCAAGTTAAGGAGGGATGGGGCTACACCTTC
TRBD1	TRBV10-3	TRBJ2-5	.	CATSTGEETQYF	TGTGCCACCTCGACAGGGGAAGAGACCCAGTACTTC